This T cell receptor beta chain was profiled in a study of T cells in Graves' hyperthyroidism and ophthalmopathy. Regarding the study as a whole: Before onset, by a median of around six months, the model predicted ophthalmopathy.

This clonotype was seen only a few times. As yet, its antigen is unknown. RNA transcripts were the template for amplifying TCR beta CDR3 regions. The HTBI primer set drove a first-round RT-PCR of the TCR CDR3. TCRdb redid the calling of the multiplex PCR reads with MiXCR, one entry per CDR3 protein. The sample has about 680,000 distinct CDR3 sequences, about 35% seen once. Hyperthyroidism had been newly diagnosed in patients aged 18 to 65, and its duration was under 2 months. Trimming took 3 bases from V and 3 from J, leaving 18 bases between them. In germline, CDR1 is LGHNA, CDR2 YSLEER. CDR3 length: 17 residues.

Specimen: blood. The chain recombines TRBV4-3 with TRBJ1-5, with D hard to call. The sequence derives from a woman aged 40 to 55 with Graves' hyperthyroidism. CDR3 protein: CASSHMAPSPTNQPQHF. The CDR3 DNA follows: TGCGCCAGCAGCCACATGGCCCCATCCCCCACCAATCAGCCCCAGCATTTT.